Presented here are 23 T cell receptor beta chains from one specimen sequenced in a study of T cell responses to AZD1222 COVID-19 vaccine. Assay used: immunoSEQ multiplex PCR; TCRdb lists only in-frame clones, some missing. The table shows about 150,000 clones, with approximately 90% occurring only once. This specimen was peripheral blood, taken on day 0 of MenACWY control vaccination. The receptors were sampled from an adult in good health.

The chain carries TRBV19 and TRBJ1-5; the D is unclear. The V gene lost 5 bases and the J gene lost 2 bases, with 13 bases spanning the gap. The germline V gene has CDR1 LNHDA and CDR2 SQIVND (reference sequence). CDR3 size: 15 residues. In DNA form, the CDR3 reads TGTGCCAGTAGTGATCCCTCCTGGGGCAATCAGCCCCAGCATTTT. Translated, it gives CASSDPSWGNQPQHF.

The gene calls are TRBV30 and TRBJ1-1; no definite D call. CDR1 is GTSNPN, CDR2 SVGIG, per germline (reference sequence). Trimming cost V 2 bases and J 6 bases, with 13 bases left between them. This CDR3 contains 13 residues. This chain's CDR3 is CAWSPRKGAEAFF. The CDR3 region has the DNA TGTGCCTGGAGTCCACGCAAGGGCGCTGAAGCTTTCTTT.

The chain has TRBV30 and TRBJ2-1; D perhaps matches TRBD1 (6 bases). V was cut by 3 bases and J by 6 bases, with 12 bases left in between. The CDR3 has 13 amino acids. Germline assignment: CDR1 GTSNPN and CDR2 SVGIG (reference sequence). DNA for the CDR3: TGTGCCTGGAGACCAGGGGAGCGCAATGAGCAGTTCTTC. Encoded protein: CAWRPGERNEQFF.

The chain uses TRBV30 and TRBJ1-1; D may be TRBD1 (5 bases). The germline V and J ends were trimmed by 5 bases and 1 base, with 11 bases remaining between them. Germline V gene data show CDR1 as GTSNPN and CDR2 as SVGIG (reference sequence). CDR3 size: 13 residues. Here the CDR3 reads CAWLNDRNTEAFF. The CDR3 coding sequence is TGTGCCTGGCTAAACGACAGGAACACTGAAGCTTTCTTT.

CDR3 protein: CASSPSMGPLGYGYTF. DNA of the CDR3: TGTGCCAGCAGCCCAAGCATGGGACCCTTAGGCTATGGCTACACCTTC. J is TRBJ1-2 and V is TRBV9, with D perhaps TRBD1 (5 bases). V lost 4 bases, J lost 4 bases, and 20 bases lay in between. CDR1 and CDR2 (germline): SGDLS, YYNGEE. The CDR3 runs 16 residues.

This clone was detected only once. The chain links TRBV21-1 to TRBJ1-5. TRBV21-1 is a pseudogene segment. This CDR3 comprises 16 residues. CDR3 DNA: TGTGCCAGCAGCGGACAAGGGCACAGGAGGGATCAGCCCCAGCATTTT. Protein sequence: CASSGQGHRRDQPQHF.

The chain joins TRBV28 to TRBJ2-7; D remains unclear. V lost 3 bases to trimming and J lost 2 bases, with 11 bases between them. The CDR3 is 14 residues long. The germline gives CDR1 MDHEN, CDR2 SYDVKM. CDR3 amino acids: CASSFTPRTYEQYF. In DNA form, the CDR3 reads TGTGCCAGCAGTTTTACACCCAGGACCTACGAGCAGTACTTC.

The rearrangement uses TRBV5-6 and TRBJ2-2, with TRBD1 matching 8 bases. With V trimmed by 4 bases and J by 4 bases, 3 bases remained unmatched. The CDR3 spans 14 residues. CDR1 and CDR2 from the germline V gene are SGHDT and YYEEEE. CDR3 in amino acids: CASSGQGGTGELFF. The DNA of the CDR3 is TGTGCCAGCAGCGGACAGGGAGGCACCGGGGAGCTGTTTTTT. Supplemented by reference TRBV5-6 and TRBJ2-2, the full variable domain reads DAGVTQSPTHLIKTRGQQVTLRCSPKSGHDTVSWYQQALGQGPQFIFQYYEEEERQRGNFPDRFSGHQFPNYSSELNVNALLLGDSALYLCASSGQGGTGELFFGEGSRLTVL.

In its sample, this clone was seen once. The CDR3 loop reads CASSIWGPGTEAFF. As DNA, the CDR3 is TGTGCCAGTAGTATATGGGGGCCGGGCACTGAAGCTTTCTTT. The chain combines TRBV19 with TRBJ1-1; possibly TRBD1 for D (6 bases). Germline lookup yields CDR1 LNHDA and CDR2 SQIVND (reference sequence). Trimming took 2 bases from V and 4 from J, leaving 11 bases between them. This CDR3 region has 14 residues.

CDR3 sequence reads: CASSPLGGSSGANVLTF. CDR3 DNA sequence: TGTGCCAGCTCCCCTCTGGGCGGGAGTTCCGGGGCCAACGTCCTGACTTTC. The chain has TRBV7-2 and TRBJ2-6; 7 nucleotides line up with TRBD2. The germline CDR1 and CDR2 sequences are SGHTA and FQGNSA. The ends lost 8 bases at V and 4 bases at J; junction bases unmatched: 14. This CDR3 is 17 amino acids long.

The CDR3 reads CASSSDRQLYEQYF. The CDR3 coding sequence is TGTGCCAGCAGCTCAGACAGGCAACTCTACGAGCAGTACTTC. This chain joins TRBV7-2 and TRBJ2-7; D perhaps matches TRBD1 (6 bases). CDR3 length: 14 amino acids. Germline lookup yields CDR1 SGHTA and CDR2 FQGNSA. Trimming took off 4 bases at V and 3 bases at J, with 13 bases between the two ends.

This chain uses TRBV27 with TRBJ1-2; 10 nucleotides line up with TRBD1. From germline, CDR1 is MNHEY and CDR2 SMNVEV (reference sequence). V dropped 7 bases and J dropped 8; count of bases not matched to a gene: 10. The CDR3 loop spans 14 amino acids. The CDR3 bases are TGTGCCAGCACCCGGGACAGGGGCGCTGCCGGCTACACCTTC. Protein: CASTRDRGAAGYTF.

The chain links TRBV7-2 to TRBJ2-7; 8 bases map to TRBD1. CDR1 is SGHTA, CDR2 FQGNSA, per germline. The CDR3 length is 16 residues. The V gene end was trimmed by 3 bases and the J gene end by 4 bases; junction bases not matched to a gene: 11. The DNA for the CDR3 is TGTGCCAGCAGCTTTTCCGCAAGACAGGGGATATACGAGCAGTACTTC. Its translation: CASSFSARQGIYEQYF.

The chain recombines TRBV28 with TRBJ1-5, with 9 bases identical to TRBD1. Per the germline V gene, CDR1 is MDHEN and CDR2 is SYDVKM. The V segment lost 2 bases and the J segment 6 bases; nucleotides outside the gene matches: 2. The CDR3 has 14 amino acids. In DNA form, the CDR3 reads TGTGCCAGCAGTTTAGGACAGGGGCGTCAGCCCCAGCATTTT. Its protein is CASSLGQGRQPQHF.

CDR3 protein: CASSIGQGGQPQHF. For the CDR3, the DNA is TGTGCCAGCAGCATCGGACAGGGCGGACAGCCCCAGCATTTT. The chain is built from TRBV5-8 and TRBJ1-5, with TRBD1 identical over 8 bases. The CDR3 is made up of 14 amino acids. J was trimmed by 7 bases and V by 4 bases; bases with no gene match: 7. Germline V gene lookup returns CDR1 SGHTS and CDR2 YDEGEE.

This chain connects TRBV18 to TRBJ1-2; possibly TRBD1 for D (6 bases). Trimming took off 2 bases at V and 8 bases at J, with 18 bases between the two ends. This CDR3 is built from 15 residues. From germline, CDR1 is KGHSH and CDR2 LQKENI. The CDR3 sequence is CASSPMGGEARGYTF. The CDR3 DNA reads TGTGCCAGCTCACCAATGGGGGGCGAAGCCAGGGGCTACACCTTC.

The gene calls are TRBV6-5 and TRBJ1-1; D remains ambiguous. With 8 bases removed from V and 2 bases from J, the gap between germline ends came to 15 bases. The CDR3 extends over 14 amino acids. CDR1 is MNHEY and CDR2 is SVGAGI in the germline V gene. The CDR3 coding sequence is TGTGCCAGCGGCCCAACACCGATAAACACTGAAGCTTTCTTT. Translation: CASGPTPINTEAFF.

V and J are TRBV5-4 and TRBJ2-1; 8 bases fit TRBD2. This CDR3 is built from 15 residues. V dropped 0 bases and J dropped 6; count of bases not matched to a gene: 5. Germline CDR1 is SGHNT and CDR2 is YYREEE (reference sequence). The CDR3 DNA sequence: TGTGCCAGCAGCTTGGGGAGCGGGGGTGGCAATGAGCAGTTCTTC. It encodes CASSLGSGGGNEQFF.

V usage is TRBV28 and J usage is TRBJ1-6; D not resolved. The CDR3 loop spans 15 amino acids. The V end was cut by 3 bases, the J end by 0 bases, with 6 bases between. CDR1 is MDHEN and CDR2 is SYDVKM in the germline V gene. CDR3 bases: TGTGCCAGCAGTTTCGACACCTCCTATAATTCACCCCTCCACTTT. Its protein is CASSFDTSYNSPLHF.

J is TRBJ2-3 and V is TRBV4-2; 7 bases are a match to TRBD2. Germline-derived CDR1 and CDR2 are LGHNA and YNFKEQ. The J segment lost 5 bases and the V segment lost 1 base, leaving 9 bases of the junction unmatched. This CDR3 spans 16 amino acids. CDR3: CASSQGQAAGQDTQYF. CDR3 coding DNA: TGTGCCAGCAGCCAAGGGCAGGCAGCGGGGCAAGATACGCAGTATTTT.

V gene TRBV4-1 combines with J gene TRBJ1-3; D remains unclear. The germline V and J ends were trimmed by 4 bases and 3 bases, with 13 bases remaining between them. The CDR3 sequence is 15 residues long. CDR1 is MGHRA and CDR2 is YSYEKL in the germline V gene. CDR3 loop: CASSPVQRGGNTIYF. The DNA of the CDR3 is TGCGCCAGCAGCCCCGTACAGCGGGGTGGAAACACCATATATTTT.

The chain couples TRBV29-1 to TRBJ1-1, with 7 bases that match TRBD1. The CDR3 runs to 15 residues. The J segment lost 4 bases and the V segment lost 3 bases, leaving 11 bases of the junction unmatched. Per germline, CDR1 SQVTM and CDR2 ANQGSEA. The CDR3 reads CSVDGARGSVTEAFF. DNA of the CDR3: TGCAGCGTTGACGGGGCCAGGGGGTCTGTCACTGAAGCTTTCTTT. The whole variable domain, remainder taken from reference TRBV29-1 and TRBJ1-1, is SAVISQKPSRDICQRGTSLTIQCQVDSQVTMMFWYRQQPGQSLTLIATANQGSEATYESGFVIDKFPISRPNLTFSTLTVSNMSPEDSSIYLCSVDGARGSVTEAFFGQGTRLTVV.

The chain couples TRBV7-2 to TRBJ2-3; 15 bases map to TRBD2. This CDR3 contains 16 residues. Unmatched junction bases numbered 1, after V lost 3 bases and J lost 3 bases. CDR1 SGHTA and CDR2 FQGNSA come from the germline V gene. Here the CDR3 reads CASSFGLAGGTDTQYF. In DNA form, the CDR3 reads TGTGCCAGCAGCTTCGGACTAGCGGGAGGGACAGATACGCAGTATTTT.